This note documents a single T cell receptor beta chain sequence. This clonotype showed up many times. Its binding antigen is unknown. There are no base qualities to consult, and no much larger clone falls within one base. Read against the paper, the sample's treatment or condition label means: live attenuated yellow fever vaccine strain. PBMCs were isolated from peripheral blood using a standard Ficoll-Paque protocol. CD4 and CD8 T-cell fractions were isolated with Dynabeads CD4 and CD8 positive selection kits. TriZol was used to extract RNA from bulk PBMCs, from CD4 and CD8 fractions, and from dextramer-positive and dextramer-negative fractions. This record belongs to a study of T cells after yellow fever vaccination (dated by TCRdb to about 2019). Broadly, across the study: Libraries from fractions with low cell numbers were prepared with the SMART-Seq v4 Ultra Low Input RNA kit. Bulk PBMC replicates and cell subsets were isolated from blood drawn at multiple timepoints before and after both primary and secondary immunization. Two healthy male donors, one aged 18 to 30 and one aged 30 to 40 years, made up the cohort. To follow T-cell clones before and after primary and booster YFV17D yellow fever vaccination, bulk TCR alpha and beta repertoires were sequenced over time.

The research as a whole found: Computational filtering was needed because FACS-sorted repertoires could contain abundant contaminating clonotypes from the bulk population. Compared with the primary T-cell response, the secondary T-cell response was faster but weaker, reaching its peak on day 5 rather than on day 15. Most clones expanded after primary vaccination were re-detected after the booster (almost 97% of CD4 and 80% to 90% of CD8), suggesting broad memory maintenance. A small share of clonotypes occurred in both CD4 and CD8 compartments, likely arising from convergent recombination. Because only two donors were included in the study, the extent to which the findings can be generalized is limited.

TCR cDNA was synthesized by 5'RACE template switching, through which a universal primer site and unique molecular identifiers were introduced. Priming of cDNA synthesis was performed from both the TCR alpha and TCR beta constant segments. Two PCR steps were used to amplify libraries, with sample barcodes and sequencing adapters being added in the second step. Sequencing of libraries was performed on Illumina HiSeq 2500 (2x100 bp) or NovaSeq (2x150 bp). The original pipeline was this. MIGEC was used to demultiplex reads and collapse the reads into UMI consensus sequences, and MiXCR was used for V(D)J alignment. Vaccine-responding clonotypes were defined with edgeR using replicate PBMC samples, requiring FDR below 0.01 and a log2 fold change above 5 up to day 15. Each bulk clonotype received a CD4 or CD8 identity based on whether the sequenced CD4 or CD8 repertoire contained that clonotype at higher abundance. The public reads were reanalyzed by TCRdb: fastp trimming at Q25, MiXCR alignment, in-frame beta chains only. Merged by CDR3 protein, the rows form single entries marked with the most common genes and DNA. These V and J calls originate from TCRdb's pipeline instead of the authors' own analysis. The sample table lists some 150,000 distinct CDR3 sequences, approximately 6.6% of them with a count of one. Jointly, the top ten make up approximately 0.59% of the sample.

V drops 0 bases and J drops 3 bases, leaving 11 bases in between. The CDR3 numbers 15 residues from cysteine through phenylalanine. Only CDR3 DNA is held: 45 bases, read in frame from base 1. From the germline V gene, CDR1 is SGHRS and CDR2 is YFSETQ. This sequence uses TRBV5-1 and TRBJ2-3, with the D gene tentatively TRBD1 or TRBD2, based on 6 matching bases in each. This material consisted of CD4+ T cells sorted from PBMCs, taken 10 days after the yellow fever booster vaccination. This clonotype originated in a man under 40 who received the YFV17D yellow fever vaccine. In nucleotide form, the sequence is TGCGCCAGCAGCTTGGATCGGGGGCGGACAGATACGCAGTATTTT. Its protein reads: CASSLDRGRTDTQYF.